This T cell receptor (beta chain) was recorded in a study of a mutant IDH1 vaccine in newly diagnosed glioma. Background on the study: Vaccine dosing followed radiotherapy by 4-6 weeks, or accompanied temozolomide cycles. Treated patients had a mean age of around 40 years and a sex split that was about 62% male and roughly 40% female.

The CDR3 has 11 residues. Germline lookup yields CDR1 SGHTA and CDR2 FQGNSA. Trimming took 5 bases from V and 10 from J, leaving 9 bases between them. Indicated time point: week 23, last vaccination. Every vaccine dose comprised 300 ug of mutant IDH1 20-mer peptide plus topical imiquimod. The study enrolled donors with new WHO grade 3 or 4 IDH1-mutant, ATRX-lost astrocytomas. Notes on this clone: Its antigen remains unidentified.

Method: immunoSEQ multiplex PCR; TCRdb's copy keeps in-frame clones and lacks some. The sample lists under 14,000 clones, 88% occurring once. The material sequenced was PBMCs, taken from a glioma patient whose treatment included an IDH1 peptide vaccine. The chain employs TRBV7-2 and TRBJ2-1; D ambiguous. The clonotype was recovered from a woman aged 40 to 49 with glioma. Some clones in this sample may be carry-over from other donors' samples. CDR3: CASSRDQEQFF. The CDR3 DNA reads as TGTGCCAGCAGCCGAGATCAGGAGCAGTTCTTC.